This TCR beta chain was observed in a study of identical twins. General study points: Out-of-frame TCR alpha sharing observed in monozygotic twins exceeded model estimates. Abundant beta clonotypes from cord blood bore fewer insertions; memory repertoires lacked this pattern.

After template switching added a universal primer site, the resulting cDNA carried unique molecular identifiers. In TCRdb, the 5' RACE reads were re-called with MiXCR into one record per CDR3 protein. The repertoire holds about 720,000 distinct CDR3 sequences, around 8.3% seen once, with 0.98% in the top ten. In the case of this clonotype: Its antigen is still unknown. Sequence at one end of the junction differs from germline and may be a read error.

CDR3 length: 18 amino acids. The germline V gene has CDR1 LNHNV and CDR2 YYDKDF (reference sequence). The sample was also linked to a second study, of yellow fever vaccine responses in identical twins. That source adds: Reports say the vaccine T cell response in twins looked partly convergent and partly personalized.

The chain carries TRBV15 and TRBJ2-5; 7 positions agree with TRBD2. This receptor was obtained from a woman aged 18-29 years in good health. The specimen sequenced was PBMCs. Here the CDR3 DNA reads TGTGCCACCAGCAGAGCGACGGGGGGTGCCGTTACATGGGAGACCCGGTACTTC. Encoded protein: CATSRATGGAVTWETRYF.